This passage covers 23 T cell receptor beta chains from one sample sequenced in a study of cytomegalovirus exposure and HLA in healthy donors. The PCR employed 60 Vbeta primers together with 13 Jbeta primers. Clones were read by immunoSEQ multiplex PCR, and TCRdb kept only the in-frame ones, dropping some. The sample lists more than 150,000 clones; about 88% were seen once. Sequenced material: PBMCs. The source is a girl under three years old in good health and CMV-seronegative.

The chain has TRBV7-2 and TRBJ2-7; 9 bases agree with TRBD1. The CDR3 loop spans 16 amino acids. In germline, CDR1 is SGHTA, CDR2 FQGNSA. V was clipped by 4 bases and J by 6 bases; unmatched bases: 13. CDR3 loop: CASSSGTGTGSGEQYF. The DNA of the CDR3 is TGTGCCAGCAGCTCGGGCACCGGGACAGGGTCAGGCGAGCAGTACTTC.

J is TRBJ2-5 and V is TRBV7-9; D is ambiguous. CDR1 is SEHNR, CDR2 FQNEAQ, per germline (reference sequence). This CDR3 is built from 14 residues. With 5 bases removed from V and 0 bases from J, the gap between germline ends came to 10 bases. The CDR3 reads CASSPQSHQETQYF. The CDR3 DNA is TGTGCCAGCAGCCCTCAGTCGCACCAAGAGACCCAGTACTTC.

The chain carries TRBV4-3 and TRBJ2-3, with a possible D match to TRBD2 (6 bases). CDR1 LGHNA and CDR2 YSLEER come from the germline V gene. CDR3 length: 18 residues. Trimming cost V 1 base and J 2 bases, with 19 bases left between them. The CDR3 protein is CASSQGEVGTTLTDTQYF. The CDR3 DNA sequence: TGCGCCAGCAGCCAAGGGGAGGTCGGGACCACCCTCACAGATACGCAGTATTTT.

Comments on this clone: This sample includes further DNA sequences coding for the same CDR3. The rearrangement links TRBV7-9 to TRBJ1-2; D is ambiguous. The CDR3 contains 13 residues. Germline assignment: CDR1 SEHNR and CDR2 FQNEAQ (reference sequence). Trimming took 1 base from V and 4 from J, leaving 7 bases between them. Written as DNA, the CDR3 is TGTGCCAGCAGCTTAGGGGGAGGCTATGGCTACACCTTC. It translates to CASSLGGGYGYTF.

The chain recombines TRBV10-3 with TRBJ2-1, with 10 bases lining up with TRBD1. V lost 5 bases to trimming and J lost 4 bases; unmatched junction nucleotides: 11. This CDR3 spans 17 amino acids. Germline V gene data show CDR1 as ENHRY and CDR2 as SYGVKD. The CDR3: CAISPRWDRGTYNEQFF. The CDR3 coding sequence is TGTGCCATCAGTCCTCGCTGGGACAGGGGTACATACAATGAGCAGTTCTTC.

This clone was seen only a few times. The chain combines TRBV7-2 with TRBJ1-3, with 8 bases that match TRBD1. The CDR3 runs to 14 residues. V trimming: 4 bases; J trimming: 3 bases; junction bases outside the gene matches: 2. The germline V gene encodes CDR1 SGHTA and CDR2 FQGNSA. The CDR3 spells CASSSDRVGNTIYF. Written as DNA, the CDR3 is TGTGCCAGCAGCTCGGACAGGGTTGGAAACACCATATATTTT.

This clone was seen more than once but under ten times. The chain recombines TRBV5-1 with TRBJ2-5; D gene uncertain. CDR3 size: 12 residues. Trimming removed 4 bases at V and 0 bases at J, with 4 bases between. CDR1 is SGHRS, CDR2 YFSETQ, per germline. The CDR3 spells CASSQYQETQYF. The DNA for the CDR3 is TGCGCCAGCAGCCAGTACCAAGAGACCCAGTACTTC.

This chain links TRBV19 with TRBJ1-4; D perhaps matches TRBD1 (6 bases). CDR3 length equals 16 residues. V gave up 4 bases and J gave up 0 bases, with 12 bases separating them. The V gene's germline CDR1 is LNHDA and CDR2 SQIVND (reference sequence). The CDR3 here is CASSNFRGPTNEKLFF. The CDR3 coding sequence is TGTGCCAGTAGTAACTTCAGGGGACCAACTAATGAAAAACTGTTTTTT.

The V and J genes are TRBV27 and TRBJ2-2; TRBD2 might be the D (6 bases). Germline V gives CDR1 MNHEY, CDR2 SMNVEV (reference sequence). CDR3 length: 14 residues. V shed 4 bases and J shed 3 bases, with 9 bases lying between them. CDR3 residues: CASSWVADTGELFF. Written as DNA, the CDR3 is TGTGCCAGCAGTTGGGTAGCGGACACCGGGGAGCTGTTTTTT.

The rearrangement joins TRBV19 to TRBJ2-5; a possible D gene is TRBD1 (6 bases). The germline gives CDR1 LNHDA, CDR2 SQIVND (reference sequence). V lost 8 bases to trimming and J lost 1 base, with 11 bases between them. The CDR3 has 13 residues. CDR3: CASSGTTQETQYF. CDR3 sequence (DNA): TGTGCCAGTTCCGGGACAACCCAAGAGACCCAGTACTTC.

This clone was seen just once. The chain links TRBV5-4 to TRBJ2-5; TRBD2 matches at 9 bases. The CDR3 has 18 amino acids. Germline V gene data show CDR1 as SGHNT and CDR2 as YYREEE (reference sequence). With V trimmed by 0 bases and J by 2 bases, 11 bases remained unmatched. CDR3 protein: CASSLESGLAGIQETQYF. The CDR3 DNA reads as TGTGCCAGCAGCTTGGAATCGGGCCTAGCGGGGATACAAGAGACCCAGTACTTC. Full variable domain (rest looked up from reference TRBV5-4 and TRBJ2-5): ETGVTQSPTHLIKTRGQQVTLRCSSQSGHNTVSWYQQALGQGPQFIFQYYREEENGRGNFPPRFSGLQFPNYSSELNVNALELDDSALYLCASSLESGLAGIQETQYFGPGTRLLVL.

The chain uses TRBV10-3 and TRBJ2-5; unclear D gene. Germline V gene data show CDR1 as ENHRY and CDR2 as SYGVKD. V was trimmed by 6 bases and J by 2 bases, leaving 13 bases between them. The length of the CDR3 is 14 residues. The CDR3 is CAIRSSTRQETQYF. The CDR3 DNA reads TGTGCCATCAGATCAAGTACGCGTCAAGAGACCCAGTACTTC.

On this clone itself: Its ends do not fully match the called genes, so a read error is possible. This sequence joins TRBV7-7 and TRBJ2-1; D is undetermined. This CDR3 is 13 amino acids long. Germline assignment: CDR1 SSHAT and CDR2 FNYEAQ (reference sequence). CDR3 in amino acids: CASSLSGYNEQFF. DNA for the CDR3: TGTGCTAGCAGCTTATCAGGATACAATGAGCAGTTCTTC.

The chain combines TRBV7-8 with TRBJ2-7, with D possibly matching TRBD2 (6 bases). The ends were cut back, 3 bases at V and 3 bases at J, with 9 bases in the middle. CDR1 and CDR2 (germline): SGHVS, FQNEAQ. CDR3 length: 13 residues. The CDR3 coding sequence is TGTGCCAGCAGCTTCCCCGGGGGCTACGAGCAGTACTTC. This codes for CASSFPGGYEQYF.

This clone was seen once. The CDR3 region is CASSQQGLAADSTDTQYF. CDR3 coding DNA: TGTGCCAGCAGCCAACAGGGACTAGCGGCGGATAGCACAGATACGCAGTATTTT. This chain joins TRBV4-2 and TRBJ2-3, with TRBD2 matching 11 bases. Germline trimming cut 2 bases from V and 0 bases from J; bases unmatched to any gene: 7. CDR3 length: 18 amino acids. Germline V gene sequence: CDR1 LGHNA, CDR2 YNFKEQ.

The chain links TRBV4-3 to TRBJ1-5, with D unclear. Per the germline V gene, CDR1 is LGHNA and CDR2 is YSLEER. This CDR3 is 15 amino acids long. V lost 6 bases, J lost 0 bases, and 12 bases lay in between. The CDR3 nucleotides read TGCGCCAGCAGACACACAGTGAATAGCAATCAGCCCCAGCATTTT. This gives the protein CASRHTVNSNQPQHF.

On this clone itself: The junction departs from the called germline gene at one end, perhaps through a read error. This chain joins TRBV2 and TRBJ2-5; D possibly corresponds to TRBD1 (6 bases). This CDR3 has 13 amino acids. Germline V gene lookup returns CDR1 SNHLY and CDR2 FYNNEI. This CDR3 is CAGRTVGKETQYF. CDR3 sequence (DNA): TGTGCCGGCAGGACAGTGGGAAAAGAGACCCAGTACTTC.

V is TRBV5-1 and J is TRBJ1-1, with D unclear. CDR1 and CDR2 from the germline V gene are SGHRS and YFSETQ. CDR3 length equals 14 residues. The V gene lost 0 bases and the J gene lost 0 bases, with 6 bases spanning the gap. The CDR3 nucleotides read TGCGCCAGCAGCTTGGACAATCTGAACACTGAAGCTTTCTTT. Translation gives CASSLDNLNTEAFF.

The chain has TRBV7-9 and TRBJ2-3; no firm D call. Trimming removed 3 bases from V and 2 bases from J, with 9 bases in between. CDR1 and CDR2 from the germline V gene are SEHNR and FQNEAQ (reference sequence). The length of the CDR3 is 14 residues. The CDR3 loop reads CASSFPPFTDTQYF. The CDR3 bases are TGTGCCAGCAGCTTTCCCCCGTTCACAGATACGCAGTATTTT.

This chain uses TRBV30 with TRBJ2-6; TRBD2 aligns across 10 bases. This CDR3 has 14 residues. Germline CDR1 and CDR2: GTSNPN and SVGIG (reference sequence). With 4 bases clipped from V and 3 bases from J, the junction kept 0 bases outside the gene matches. The CDR3 loop reads CAWTSGSGANVLTF. Here the CDR3 DNA reads TGTGCCTGGACTAGCGGGAGTGGGGCCAACGTCCTGACTTTC.

This rearrangement joins TRBV2 to TRBJ2-7, with D possibly matching TRBD2 (7 bases). Looked up from germline, CDR1 is SNHLY and CDR2 is FYNNEI. The CDR3 is 17 residues long. Trimming pared 5 bases from V and 4 bases from J, leaving 24 bases between. CDR3: CASSRYTQGRGSYEQYF. DNA of the CDR3: TGTGCCAGCAGTCGATATACGCAGGGGAGGGGTAGTTACGAGCAGTACTTC. The whole variable domain, filled in from reference TRBV2 and TRBJ2-7, reads EPEVTQTPSHQVTQMGQEVILRCVPISNHLYFYWYRQILGQKVEFLVSFYNNEISEKSEIFDDQFSVERPDGSNFTLKIRSTKLEDSAMYFCASSRYTQGRGSYEQYFGPGTRLTVT.

The rearrangement links TRBV21-1 to TRBJ2-3; TRBD2, the table's D call, lacks a check against the DNA. TRBV21-1 is listed as a pseudogene. The CDR3 loop spans 13 amino acids. CDR3 bases: TGTGCCAGCTACTATTCGACGCGGGATACGCAGTATTTT. This translates into CASYYSTRDTQYF.

CDR3 nucleotide sequence: TGTGCCAGCAGCGCACCCCGACAGGGTATCTACGAGCAGTACTTC. Protein product: CASSAPRQGIYEQYF. The chain employs TRBV13 and TRBJ2-7; 7 bases map to TRBD1. Germline CDR1 and CDR2: PRHDT and FYEKMQ (reference sequence). Trimming took 5 bases from V and 3 from J; bases not matched to a gene: 10. The CDR3 covers 15 residues.